These 24 T cell receptor beta chains came from one sample sequenced in a study of blood T cell repertoires in COVID-19. Here immunoSEQ multiplex PCR was the method, and the copy in TCRdb shows in-frame clones only, minus some. In the table there are 250,000 to 300,000 clones, around 88% of which are singletons. Specimen: peripheral blood. The receptors shown here come from a man aged 40-49 years with acute or convalescent COVID-19.

The V gene is TRBV6-5, the J gene TRBJ1-1, with D tentatively TRBD1 (5 bases). V shed 6 bases and J shed 8 bases, with 10 bases lying between them. CDR1 is MNHEY and CDR2 is SVGAGI in the germline V gene. The CDR3 extends over 11 amino acids. The CDR3 loop reads CASRAGWEAFF. The CDR3 region has the DNA TGTGCCAGCAGAGCAGGGTGGGAAGCTTTCTTT.

The chain has TRBV18 and TRBJ2-7; TRBD1 agrees at 11 bases. Trimming took 2 bases from V and 10 from J; bases not matched to a gene: 7. Germline CDR1 KGHSH, CDR2 LQKENI. CDR3 length: 14 residues. CDR3 coding DNA: TGTGCCAGCTCACCAGATACCGGACAGGGGGCACAGTACTTC. Amino acid sequence: CASSPDTGQGAQYF. Complete variable domain (other parts from reference TRBV18 and TRBJ2-7): NAGVMQNPRHLVRRRGQEARLRCSPMKGHSHVYWYRQLPEEGLKFMVYLQKENIIDESGMPKERFSAEFPKEGPSILRIQQVVRGDSAAYFCASSPDTGQGAQYFGPGTRLTVT.

The CDR3 region has the DNA TGTGCCAGCAGCTTAGTATTCTACGAGCAGTACTTC. Protein product: CASSLVFYEQYF. V is TRBV7-9 and J is TRBJ2-7; D ambiguous. CDR1 and CDR2 (germline): SEHNR, FQNEAQ (reference sequence). This CDR3 region has 12 residues. V lost 1 base to trimming and J lost 3 bases, with 4 bases between them.

The chain has TRBV5-4 and TRBJ1-2, with TRBD1 identical over 9 bases. J lost 2 bases, V lost 3 bases, and 5 bases had no gene match. This CDR3 comprises 15 residues. The V gene's germline CDR1 is SGHNT and CDR2 YYREEE (reference sequence). In nucleotides, the CDR3 is TGTGCCAGCAGCTGGGGGACAGGGACGAACTATGGCTACACCTTC. It translates to CASSWGTGTNYGYTF.

This chain links TRBV5-1 with TRBJ1-2; TRBD1 might be the D (6 bases). This CDR3 contains 14 residues. Germline V lookup: CDR1 SGHRS, CDR2 YFSETQ. V shed 4 bases and J shed 5 bases, with 15 bases lying between them. The CDR3 is CASSQGPNFYGYTF. DNA for the CDR3: TGCGCCAGCAGCCAGGGGCCTAATTTTTATGGCTACACCTTC.

The rearrangement links TRBV5-1 to TRBJ2-7, with TRBD1 as a possible D gene (6 bases). The CDR3 totals 13 residues. V lost 4 bases and J lost 3, with 11 bases in between. CDR1 is SGHRS and CDR2 is YFSETQ in the germline V gene. The CDR3 sequence: CASSPTDSYEQYF. The CDR3 DNA sequence: TGCGCCAGCAGCCCGACGGACAGCTACGAGCAGTACTTC. Full variable domain (remainder filled in from reference TRBV5-1 and TRBJ2-7): KAGVTQTPRYLIKTRGQQVTLSCSPISGHRSVSWYQQTPGQGLQFLFEYFSETQRNKGNFPGRFSGRQFSNSRSEMNVSTLELGDSALYLCASSPTDSYEQYFGPGTRLTVT.

J is TRBJ2-3 and V is TRBV2; the match to TRBD2 covers 7 bases. Germline V gene data show CDR1 as SNHLY and CDR2 as FYNNEI. There are 16 residues in the CDR3. With 5 bases clipped from V and 3 bases from J, the junction kept 11 bases outside the gene matches. The CDR3 nucleotides read TGTGCCAGCAGTCCTACCCTAGCGCGGGGGACAGATACGCAGTATTTT. Translating gives CASSPTLARGTDTQYF.

The chain employs TRBV11-2 and TRBJ1-3, with D maybe TRBD1 (5 bases). Germline V gene data show CDR1 as SGHAT and CDR2 as FQNNGV. Trimming took off 2 bases at V and 4 bases at J, with 12 bases between the two ends. The CDR3 totals 15 residues. DNA for the CDR3: TGTGCCAGCAGCTTATTAGGGGCAGGGGGAAACACCATATATTTT. Translation gives CASSLLGAGGNTIYF.

The chain's CDR3 is CAITLDRDYGYTF. CDR3 bases: TGTGCCATCACCCTAGACAGGGACTATGGCTACACCTTC. V is TRBV10-3 and J is TRBJ1-2; TRBD1 agrees at 7 bases. This CDR3 has 13 residues. The V and J ends lost 7 bases and 3 bases, in that order; junction bases with no gene match: 5. CDR1 and CDR2 from the germline V gene are ENHRY and SYGVKD.

The V and J genes are TRBV7-2 and TRBJ1-6, with D possibly TRBD1 on 6 matching bases. CDR1 and CDR2 (germline): SGHTA, FQGNSA. V gave up 5 bases and J gave up 9 bases, with 14 bases separating them. This CDR3 comprises 14 residues. The CDR3 is CASSARDTFSPLHF. The DNA of the CDR3 is TGTGCCAGCAGCGCCCGGGACACTTTTTCACCCCTCCACTTT. The full variable domain, its missing parts supplied by reference TRBV7-2 and TRBJ1-6, is GAGVSQSPSNKVTEKGKDVELRCDPISGHTALYWYRQSLGQGLEFLIYFQGNSAPDKSGLPSDRFSAERTGGSVSTLTIQRTQQEDSAVYLCASSARDTFSPLHFGNGTRLTVT.

The chain recombines TRBV24-1 with TRBJ1-2; perhaps TRBD1 as D (6 bases). The CDR3 runs 14 residues. CDR1 and CDR2 (germline): KGHDR, SFDVKD. V dropped 3 bases and J dropped 4 bases, with 11 bases sitting between them. Here the CDR3 reads CATSDTGSSYGYTF. CDR3 DNA: TGTGCCACCAGTGATACAGGGTCGAGCTATGGCTACACCTTC.

The chain links TRBV5-4 to TRBJ1-2; no definite D call. The germline CDR1 and CDR2 sequences are SGHNT and YYREEE (reference sequence). Trimming pared 2 bases from V and 5 bases from J, leaving 10 bases between. This CDR3 region has 13 residues. In nucleotides, the CDR3 is TGTGCCAGCAGCTTCGGGTCTCTATATGGCTACACCTTC. This gives the protein CASSFGSLYGYTF.

V is TRBV28 and J is TRBJ1-5, with D unresolved. Germline CDR1 is MDHEN and CDR2 is SYDVKM. Trimming stripped 3 bases from V and 2 bases from J, with 11 bases between. This CDR3 is 15 amino acids long. The CDR3 coding sequence is TGTGCCAGCAGTTTGACGGGTATGGGCAATCAGCCCCAGCATTTT. Translated, it gives CASSLTGMGNQPQHF.

This clone was seen a few times. Additional DNA sequences in this sample encode the identical CDR3. This chain uses TRBV5-1 with TRBJ1-1; D remains unclear. Germline CDR1 reads SGHRS; CDR2 reads YFSETQ. The CDR3 spans 13 residues. V lost 0 bases to trimming and J lost 1 base, with 4 bases between them. The CDR3 DNA is TGCGCCAGCAGCTTGGGAGGGAACACTGAAGCTTTCTTT. It yields the protein CASSLGGNTEAFF. Together with reference TRBV5-1 and TRBJ1-1, the CDR3 gives the full variable domain: KAGVTQTPRYLIKTRGQQVTLSCSPISGHRSVSWYQQTPGQGLQFLFEYFSETQRNKGNFPGRFSGRQFSNSRSEMNVSTLELGDSALYLCASSLGGNTEAFFGQGTRLTVV.

This clone has only one observation. The chain carries TRBV5-4 and TRBJ1-1; D is ambiguous. The CDR3 totals 11 residues. Germline V CDR1 and CDR2: SGHNT, YYREEE (reference sequence). V was clipped by 0 bases and J by 11 bases, with 8 bases between them. The CDR3 here is CASSLGARAFF. The CDR3 DNA follows: TGTGCCAGCAGCTTGGGAGCCCGGGCTTTCTTT.

This chain uses TRBV19 with TRBJ1-1; 7 bases map to TRBD1. The germline gives CDR1 LNHDA, CDR2 SQIVND (reference sequence). Losses at the gene ends were 5 bases for V and 0 bases for J; bases not matched to a gene: 3. The CDR3 covers 14 residues. The CDR3 DNA is TGTGCCAGTAGTTGGACAGGCCTGAACACTGAAGCTTTCTTT. This encodes CASSWTGLNTEAFF.

V usage is TRBV7-2 and J usage is TRBJ2-1; unclear D gene. The germline V gene encodes CDR1 SGHTA and CDR2 FQGNSA. V dropped 2 bases and J dropped 7 bases, with 9 bases sitting between them. The CDR3 runs 13 residues. The CDR3 loop reads CASSLLVGNEQFF. The CDR3 bases are TGTGCCAGCAGCTTATTAGTCGGGAATGAGCAGTTCTTC.

The chain has TRBV2 and TRBJ1-3, with 9 bases fitting TRBD1. The CDR3 runs 14 residues. Germline V gene lookup returns CDR1 SNHLY and CDR2 FYNNEI. V shed 5 bases, J shed 7 bases, and the junction held 6 bases outside the gene matches. The CDR3 nucleotides are TGTGCCAGCAGTCCCGGACAGGGGAAGAACACCATATATTTT. Its translation is CASSPGQGKNTIYF.

The rearrangement links TRBV14 to TRBJ1-2; 8 bases are shared with TRBD1. Germline lookup yields CDR1 SGHDN and CDR2 FVKESK. Trimming removed 1 base from V and 2 bases from J; junction bases left unmatched: 9. There are 17 residues in the CDR3. CDR3 region: CASSQVINRGTNYGYTF. CDR3 sequence (DNA): TGTGCCAGCAGCCAAGTAATTAACAGGGGGACGAACTATGGCTACACCTTC.

The chain combines TRBV27 with TRBJ1-4; D gene ambiguous. This CDR3 spans 16 amino acids. Germline V gene sequence: CDR1 MNHEY, CDR2 SMNVEV (reference sequence). V was shortened by 4 bases and J by 7 bases, with 19 bases between the two germline ends. The CDR3 sequence is CASSSTSGGFIEKLFF. The CDR3 DNA is TGTGCCAGCAGTTCCACTTCCGGAGGTTTTATTGAAAAACTGTTTTTT. Combining the CDR3 with reference TRBV27 and TRBJ1-4 gives the whole variable domain EAQVTQNPRYLITVTGKKLTVTCSQNMNHEYMSWYRQDPGLGLRQIYYSMNVEVTDKGDVPEGYKVSRKEKRNFPLILESPSPNQTSLYFCASSSTSGGFIEKLFFGSGTQLSVL.

The chain links TRBV18 to TRBJ1-2, with 8 positions matching TRBD1. Trimming at V came to 3 bases and at J to 3 bases, leaving 3 bases not matched to a gene. Germline V lookup: CDR1 KGHSH, CDR2 LQKENI. CDR3 size: 14 residues. CDR3 DNA sequence: TGTGCCAGCTCACCCGGACAGGGCCACTATGGCTACACCTTC. Encoded protein: CASSPGQGHYGYTF.

V gene TRBV30 combines with J gene TRBJ2-4; 8 bases agree with TRBD1. V trimming: 1 base; J trimming: 7 bases; junction bases outside the gene matches: 6. Germline V CDR1 and CDR2: GTSNPN, SVGIG (reference sequence). This CDR3 is built from 14 residues. In DNA form, the CDR3 reads TGTGCCTGGAGTGACGACAGGGGTAGGAACATTCAGTACTTC. This sequence encodes CAWSDDRGRNIQYF.

This chain links TRBV5-4 with TRBJ1-2; 10 nucleotides agree with TRBD1. Germline lookup yields CDR1 SGHNT and CDR2 YYREEE (reference sequence). J was trimmed by 4 bases and V by 2 bases; bases with no gene match: 8. This CDR3 has 16 residues. The CDR3 protein is CASSLPPGQGIYGYTF. CDR3 sequence (DNA): TGTGCCAGCAGCTTACCCCCGGGACAGGGGATCTATGGCTACACCTTC.

This clone was counted at least ten times. The gene calls are TRBV2 and TRBJ2-1, with D possibly TRBD2 on 6 matching bases. Germline values: CDR1 SNHLY, CDR2 FYNNEI. The CDR3 has 14 amino acids. The V and J ends lost 6 bases and 9 bases respectively, with 18 bases between them. The CDR3 sequence is CASSSGLTRSEQFF. Written as DNA, the CDR3 is TGTGCCAGCAGCTCGGGACTGACCCGGAGTGAGCAGTTCTTC.